This T cell receptor beta chain was recorded in a study of shared clonotypes between healthy human individuals. The assay was carried out at the deep level. Spread over ten immunoSEQ deep assay plates, unsorted PBMC DNA underwent sequencing. Clones were sequenced by immunoSEQ multiplex PCR, and TCRdb holds only the in-frame ones, with some missing. The table includes hundreds of thousands of clones, around 77% detected once. In germline, CDR1 is SGHTA, CDR2 FQGNSA. The CDR3 consists of 12 residues. V lost 3 bases to trimming and J lost 3 bases, with 6 bases between them. Around 82 million PBMCs supplied genomic DNA for unsorted samples.

The rearrangement joins TRBV7-2 to TRBJ2-7; no clear D gene. Sequencing used PBMCs. The sequence was collected from a woman aged 40 to 50 in good health. Some clones in this sample may be carry-over from other donors' samples. CDR3 sequence reads: CASSFALYEQYF. In DNA, the CDR3 is TGTGCCAGCAGCTTTGCTCTCTACGAGCAGTACTTC.